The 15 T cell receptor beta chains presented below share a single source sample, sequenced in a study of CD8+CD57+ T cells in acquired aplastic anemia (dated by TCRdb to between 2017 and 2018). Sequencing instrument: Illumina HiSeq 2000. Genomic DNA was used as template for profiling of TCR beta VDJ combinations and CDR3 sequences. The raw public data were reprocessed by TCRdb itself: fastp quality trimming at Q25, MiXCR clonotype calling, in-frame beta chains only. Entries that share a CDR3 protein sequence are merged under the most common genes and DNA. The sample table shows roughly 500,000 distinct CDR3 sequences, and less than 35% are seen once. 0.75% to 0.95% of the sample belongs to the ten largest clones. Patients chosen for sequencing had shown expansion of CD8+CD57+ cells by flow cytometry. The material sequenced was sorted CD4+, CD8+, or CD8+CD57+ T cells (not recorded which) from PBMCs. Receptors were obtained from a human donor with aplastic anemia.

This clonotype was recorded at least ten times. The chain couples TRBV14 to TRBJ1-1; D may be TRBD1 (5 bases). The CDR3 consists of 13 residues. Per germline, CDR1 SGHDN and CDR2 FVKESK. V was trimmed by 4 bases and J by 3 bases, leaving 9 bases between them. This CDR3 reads CASSPQTDTEAFF. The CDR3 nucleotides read TGTGCCAGCAGCCCCCAGACAGACACTGAAGCTTTCTTT.

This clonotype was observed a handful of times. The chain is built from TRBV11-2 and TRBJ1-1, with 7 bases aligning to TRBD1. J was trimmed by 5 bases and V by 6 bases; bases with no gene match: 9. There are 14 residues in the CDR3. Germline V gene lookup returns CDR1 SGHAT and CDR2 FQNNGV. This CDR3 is CASRIQGLRTEAFF. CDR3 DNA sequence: TGTGCCAGCAGAATACAGGGGTTGAGAACTGAAGCTTTCTTT. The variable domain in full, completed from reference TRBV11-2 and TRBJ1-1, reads EAGVAQSPRYKIIEKRQSVAFWCNPISGHATLYWYQQILGQGPKLLIQFQNNGVVDDSQLPKDRFSAERLKGVDSTLKIQPAKLEDSAVYLCASRIQGLRTEAFFGQGTRLTVV.

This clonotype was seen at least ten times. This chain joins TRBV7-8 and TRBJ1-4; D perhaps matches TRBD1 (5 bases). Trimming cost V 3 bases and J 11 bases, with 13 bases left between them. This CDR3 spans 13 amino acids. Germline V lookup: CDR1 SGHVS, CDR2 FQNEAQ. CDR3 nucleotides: TGTGCCAGCAGCTTGCCAGGGAAGGTGAAACTGTTTTTT. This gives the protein CASSLPGKVKLFF.

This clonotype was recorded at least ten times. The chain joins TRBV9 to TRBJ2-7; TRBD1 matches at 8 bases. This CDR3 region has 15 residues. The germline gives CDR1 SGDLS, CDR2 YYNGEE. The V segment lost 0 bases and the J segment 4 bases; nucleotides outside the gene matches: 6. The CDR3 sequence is CASSVEGQGGYEQYF. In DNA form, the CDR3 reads TGTGCCAGCAGCGTAGAAGGACAGGGCGGGTACGAGCAGTACTTC. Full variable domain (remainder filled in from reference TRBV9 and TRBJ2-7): DSGVTQTPKHLITATGQRVTLRCSPRSGDLSVYWYQQSLDQGLQFLIQYYNGEERAKGNILERFSAQQFPDLHSELNLSSLELGDSALYFCASSVEGQGGYEQYFGPGTRLTVT.

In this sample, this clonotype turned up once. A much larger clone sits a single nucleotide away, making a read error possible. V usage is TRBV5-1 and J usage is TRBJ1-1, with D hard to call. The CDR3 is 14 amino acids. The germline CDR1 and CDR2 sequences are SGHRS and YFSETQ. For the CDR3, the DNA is TGCGCCAGCAGCTTGATGACGGGGAACGCTGAAGCTTTCTTT. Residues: CASSLMTGNAEAFF.

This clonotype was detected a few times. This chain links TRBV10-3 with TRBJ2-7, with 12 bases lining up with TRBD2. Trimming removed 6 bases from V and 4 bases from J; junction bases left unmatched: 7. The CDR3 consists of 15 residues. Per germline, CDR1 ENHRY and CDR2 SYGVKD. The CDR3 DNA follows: TGTGCCATCAGACTTGAGACTAGCGGGAGTTACGAGCAGTACTTC. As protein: CAIRLETSGSYEQYF.

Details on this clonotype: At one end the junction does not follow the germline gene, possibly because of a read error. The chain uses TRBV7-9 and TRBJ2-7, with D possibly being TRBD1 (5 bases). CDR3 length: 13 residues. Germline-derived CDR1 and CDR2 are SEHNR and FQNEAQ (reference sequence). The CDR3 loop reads CASSQDSNYEQYF. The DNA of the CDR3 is TGCGCCAGCAGCCAAGACAGTAACTACGAGCAGTACTTC. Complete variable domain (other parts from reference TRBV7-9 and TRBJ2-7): DTGVSQNPRHKITKRGQNVTFRCDPISEHNRLYWYRQTLGQGPEFLTYFQNEAQLEKSRLLSDRFSAERPKGSFSTLEIQRTEQGDSAMYLCASSQDSNYEQYFGPGTRLTVT.

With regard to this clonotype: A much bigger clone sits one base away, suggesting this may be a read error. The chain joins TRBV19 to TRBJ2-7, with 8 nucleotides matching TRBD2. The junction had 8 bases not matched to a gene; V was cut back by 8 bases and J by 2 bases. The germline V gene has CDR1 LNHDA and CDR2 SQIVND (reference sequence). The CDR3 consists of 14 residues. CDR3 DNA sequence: TGTGCCAGTGCGGGGGGCAGAGGGACCTACGAGCAGTACTTC. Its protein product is CASAGGRGTYEQYF.

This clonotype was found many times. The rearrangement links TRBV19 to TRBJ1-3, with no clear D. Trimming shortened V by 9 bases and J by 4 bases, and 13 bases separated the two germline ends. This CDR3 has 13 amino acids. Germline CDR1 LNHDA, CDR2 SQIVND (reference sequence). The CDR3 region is CASSPGPGNTIYF. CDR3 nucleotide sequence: TGTGCCAGCAGTCCGGGCCCAGGAAACACCATATATTTT.

CDR3: CASSFPGGGQPQHF. CDR3 nucleotide sequence: TGTGCCAGCAGTTTTCCGGGGGGCGGCCAGCCCCAGCATTTT. The chain joins TRBV12-3 or TRBV12-4 to TRBJ1-5; possibly TRBD1 for D (6 bases). This CDR3 has 14 amino acids. V lost 3 bases, J lost 7 bases, and 13 bases lay in between.

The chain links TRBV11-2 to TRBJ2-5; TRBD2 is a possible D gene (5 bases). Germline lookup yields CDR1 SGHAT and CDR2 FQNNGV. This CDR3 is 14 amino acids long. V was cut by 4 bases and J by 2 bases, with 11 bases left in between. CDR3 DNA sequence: TGTGCCAGCAGCTCATGGACTGTACAAGAGACCCAGTACTTC. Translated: CASSSWTVQETQYF. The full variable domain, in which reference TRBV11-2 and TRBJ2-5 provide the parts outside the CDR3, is EAGVAQSPRYKIIEKRQSVAFWCNPISGHATLYWYQQILGQGPKLLIQFQNNGVVDDSQLPKDRFSAERLKGVDSTLKIQPAKLEDSAVYLCASSSWTVQETQYFGPGTRLLVL.

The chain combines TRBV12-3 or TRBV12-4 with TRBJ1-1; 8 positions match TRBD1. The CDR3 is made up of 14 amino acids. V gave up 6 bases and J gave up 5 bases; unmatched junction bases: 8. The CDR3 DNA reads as TGTGCCAGCAGACGACAGGGGAATTCGACTGAAGCTTTCTTT. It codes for CASRRQGNSTEAFF.

The CDR3 DNA follows: TGCAGCGTTGGTTATAGCTACACCTTC. It specifies CSVGYSYTF. This rearrangement joins TRBV29-1 to TRBJ1-2; D remains unclear. The CDR3 covers 9 residues. Germline CDR1 is SQVTM and CDR2 is ANQGSEA. The V and J ends lost 4 bases and 9 bases respectively, with 6 bases between them.

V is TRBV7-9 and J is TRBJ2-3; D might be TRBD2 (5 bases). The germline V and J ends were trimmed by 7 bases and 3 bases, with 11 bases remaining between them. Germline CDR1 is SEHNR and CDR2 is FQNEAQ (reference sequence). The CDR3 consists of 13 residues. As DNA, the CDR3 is TGTGCCAGCACCCCGGGGTTGACAGATACGCAGTATTTT. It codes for CASTPGLTDTQYF.

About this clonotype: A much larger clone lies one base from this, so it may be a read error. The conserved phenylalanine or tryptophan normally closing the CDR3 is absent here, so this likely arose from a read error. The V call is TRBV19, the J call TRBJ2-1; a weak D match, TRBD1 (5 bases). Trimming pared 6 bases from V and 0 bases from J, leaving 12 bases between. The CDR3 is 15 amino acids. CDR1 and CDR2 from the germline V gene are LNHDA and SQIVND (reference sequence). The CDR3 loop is CASSDSPISYNEQFL. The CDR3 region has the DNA TGTGCCAGTAGCGACAGCCCGATCTCCTACAATGAGCAGTTCCTC.